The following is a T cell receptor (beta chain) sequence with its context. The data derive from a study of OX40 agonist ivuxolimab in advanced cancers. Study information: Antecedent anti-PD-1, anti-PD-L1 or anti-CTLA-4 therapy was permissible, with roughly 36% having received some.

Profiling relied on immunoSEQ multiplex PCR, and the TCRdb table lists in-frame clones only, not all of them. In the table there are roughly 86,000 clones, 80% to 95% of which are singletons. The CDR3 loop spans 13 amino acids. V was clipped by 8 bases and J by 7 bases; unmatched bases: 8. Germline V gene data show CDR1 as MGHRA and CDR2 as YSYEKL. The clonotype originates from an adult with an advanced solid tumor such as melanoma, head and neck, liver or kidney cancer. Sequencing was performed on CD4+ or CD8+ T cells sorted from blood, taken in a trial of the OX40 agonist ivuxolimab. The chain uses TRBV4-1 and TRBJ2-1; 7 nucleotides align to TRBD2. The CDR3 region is CASRGGSRNEQFF. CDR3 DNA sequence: TGCGCCAGCCGGGGCGGGAGCCGGAATGAGCAGTTCTTC.